This T cell receptor beta chain was recovered during a study of T cells in Graves' hyperthyroidism and ophthalmopathy. TCR beta CDR3 region amplification was performed from RNA transcripts. When the TCR CDR3 underwent first-round RT-PCR, the HTBI primer set was used. TCRdb redid the calling of the multiplex PCR reads with MiXCR, one entry per CDR3 protein. The table shows roughly 560,000 distinct CDR3 sequences, with roughly 15% occurring only once. This clonotype was counted a few times. No antigen is known for it. Diagnoses were made from clinical symptoms, serum measures (thyroxine and TRAb), thyroid ultrasound and orbital computed tomography. Fresh peripheral blood, about 10 ml of it, supplied the PBMCs. General study results and limits: A model of 13 V-J pairs discriminated ophthalmopathy from stable hyperthyroidism.

This CDR3 comprises 17 residues. CDR1 SGHRS and CDR2 YFSETQ come from the germline V gene. V gave up 4 bases and J gave up 5 bases, with 25 bases separating them. Sequencing was carried out using blood. The sequence came from a woman aged 40 to 50 with Graves' ophthalmopathy. This chain connects TRBV5-1 to TRBJ2-7; the D call may be TRBD1 or TRBD2 (5 bases each). CDR3 protein: CASSPEPMKAGSDEQYF. The CDR3 coding sequence is TGCGCCAGCAGCCCCGAGCCTATGAAAGCAGGGAGCGACGAGCAGTACTTC.